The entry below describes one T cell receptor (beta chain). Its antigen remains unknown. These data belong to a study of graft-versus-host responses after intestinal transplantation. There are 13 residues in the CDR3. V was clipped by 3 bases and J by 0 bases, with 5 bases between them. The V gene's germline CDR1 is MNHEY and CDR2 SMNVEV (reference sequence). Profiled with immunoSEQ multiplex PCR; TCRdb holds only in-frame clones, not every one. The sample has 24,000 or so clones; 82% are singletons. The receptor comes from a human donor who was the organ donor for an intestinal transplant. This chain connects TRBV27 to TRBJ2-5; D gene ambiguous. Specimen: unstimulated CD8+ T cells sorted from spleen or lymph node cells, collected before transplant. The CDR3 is CASSFLDQETQYF. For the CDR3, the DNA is TGTGCCAGCAGTTTCCTGGACCAAGAGACCCAGTACTTC.